Reported below is one T cell receptor beta chain. A read error may account for a junction end that differs from germline. This entry is derived from a study of shared clonotypes between healthy human individuals. The CDR3 totals 16 residues. Germline CDR1 and CDR2: MGHRA and YSYEKL. Genomic DNA from each subset was divided evenly over several immunoSEQ plates. Sequencing used immunoSEQ multiplex PCR; TCRdb keeps in-frame clones, though not all of them. The sample carries around 2.1 million clones, under 97% recorded once. The rearrangement joins TRBV4-1 to TRBJ2-7, with 10 bases lining up with TRBD1. The sequenced sample consisted of naive CD4+ T cells sorted from blood. Subset indicated: CD45RA+ positively selected. This TCR came from a man aged 18 to 29 in good health. The CDR3 region has the DNA TGCGCCAGCAGACAAGGACCCGGGACAGGGGTTTACGAGCAGTACTTC. Its protein product is CASRQGPGTGVYEQYF.